Below, 32 T cell receptor beta chains from the same sample are listed, as sequenced in a study of shared clonotypes between healthy human individuals. Here immunoSEQ multiplex PCR was the method, and the copy in TCRdb shows in-frame clones only, minus some. Here the sample spans some 2 million clones, about 94% being singletons. CD8 cells classed as naive were CD45RO-negative and positively selected for CCR7, excluding terminally differentiated effector memory CD45RA+ cells. Specimen: naive CD8+ T cells sorted from blood. All receptors come from a young man in good health.

The genes are TRBV11-2 and TRBJ1-1; no reliable D call. This CDR3 has 12 residues. Per germline, CDR1 SGHAT and CDR2 FQNNGV. V lost 10 bases and J lost 6, with 15 bases in between. For the CDR3, the DNA is TGTGCCATCACCGGGATCTTCCCTGAAGCTTTCTTT. This gives the protein CAITGIFPEAFF.

The V and J genes are TRBV5-6 and TRBJ2-5, with 8 bases that match TRBD1. CDR1 SGHDT and CDR2 YYEEEE come from the germline V gene. The V and J ends lost 0 bases and 5 bases, in that order; junction bases with no gene match: 3. This CDR3 region has 14 residues. DNA of the CDR3: TGTGCCAGCAGCTTGGGGACAGGGTTGGAGACCCAGTACTTC. Protein sequence: CASSLGTGLETQYF. Drawing the rest from reference TRBV5-6 and TRBJ2-5, the complete variable domain is DAGVTQSPTHLIKTRGQQVTLRCSPKSGHDTVSWYQQALGQGPQFIFQYYEEEERQRGNFPDRFSGHQFPNYSSELNVNALLLGDSALYLCASSLGTGLETQYFGPGTRLLVL.

The rearrangement links TRBV7-8 to TRBJ2-3, with TRBD2 matching 9 bases. The CDR3 length is 15 residues. From germline, CDR1 is SGHVS and CDR2 FQNEAQ. The V and J ends lost 5 bases and 2 bases, in that order; junction bases with no gene match: 5. The CDR3 is CASSRVAGVTDTQYF. Written as DNA, the CDR3 is TGTGCCAGCAGCAGAGTAGCGGGAGTCACAGATACGCAGTATTTT.

The chain uses TRBV7-9 and TRBJ1-2, with 10 bases matching TRBD1. The CDR3 is 17 residues long. Trimming took 2 bases from V and 6 from J; bases not matched to a gene: 12. CDR1 is SEHNR, CDR2 FQNEAQ, per germline (reference sequence). CDR3 DNA sequence: TGTGCCAGCAGCTTACCCGGGACAGGGGCTAACCTACATGGCTACACCTTC. Its translation is CASSLPGTGANLHGYTF.

This sequence joins TRBV7-6 and TRBJ2-5; the D is unclear. V was clipped by 1 base and J by 7 bases, with 10 bases between them. CDR1 and CDR2 (germline): SGHVS, FNYEAQ. The CDR3 spans 13 residues. The CDR3 reads CASSLVGAGTQYF. CDR3 DNA sequence: TGTGCCAGCAGCTTAGTCGGAGCTGGGACCCAGTACTTC.

The chain couples TRBV9 to TRBJ2-2, with TRBD2 as a possible D gene (5 bases). This CDR3 spans 16 amino acids. The V gene lost 0 bases and the J gene lost 1 base, with 10 bases spanning the gap. CDR1 and CDR2 from the germline V gene are SGDLS and YYNGEE. The CDR3 DNA is TGTGCCAGCAGCGTAGAGGAGCGGAAGAACACCGGGGAGCTGTTTTTT. Residues: CASSVEERKNTGELFF.

This chain connects TRBV27 to TRBJ2-5; TRBD2 might be the D (6 bases). CDR1 MNHEY and CDR2 SMNVEV come from the germline V gene (reference sequence). The CDR3 covers 13 residues. Trimming removed 6 bases at V and 5 bases at J, with 13 bases between. CDR3 amino acids: CASSSGLVETQYF. For the CDR3, the DNA is TGTGCCAGCAGCTCGGGACTGGTGGAGACCCAGTACTTC.

The V gene is TRBV27, the J gene TRBJ1-6; tentatively, D is TRBD1 (5 bases). The CDR3 contains 16 residues. V was trimmed by 6 bases and J by 2 bases, leaving 14 bases between them. Germline-derived CDR1 and CDR2 are MNHEY and SMNVEV (reference sequence). In nucleotides, the CDR3 is TGTGCCAGCAGCGACAGTTTTGGCACCTATAATTCACCCCTCCACTTT. Amino acid sequence: CASSDSFGTYNSPLHF.

J is TRBJ2-2 and V is TRBV4-2, with TRBD1 matching over 10 bases. Per germline, CDR1 LGHNA and CDR2 YNFKEQ. The CDR3 consists of 15 residues. V lost 3 bases and J lost 7; bases outside the gene matches: 5. The CDR3 sequence: CASSQTGGQDGELFF. DNA of the CDR3: TGTGCCAGCAGCCAGACAGGGGGCCAGGACGGGGAGCTGTTTTTT.

This chain uses TRBV5-1 with TRBJ2-3, with 10 bases fitting TRBD2. CDR1 SGHRS and CDR2 YFSETQ come from the germline V gene. CDR3 size: 16 residues. The V segment lost 2 bases and the J segment 2 bases; nucleotides outside the gene matches: 5. The CDR3 region is CASSFQAGGHTDTQYF. CDR3 nucleotide sequence: TGCGCCAGCAGCTTCCAAGCGGGGGGGCACACAGATACGCAGTATTTT.

The chain combines TRBV6-1 with TRBJ2-5, with D possibly TRBD1 on 6 matching bases. Germline V gene data show CDR1 as MNHNS and CDR2 as SASEGT. The V and J ends lost 5 bases and 4 bases respectively, with 11 bases between them. CDR3 length: 13 amino acids. DNA of the CDR3: TGTGCCAGCAGTCTAGCCAGGGGAGAGACCCAGTACTTC. Translating it yields CASSLARGETQYF.

The gene calls are TRBV2 and TRBJ2-1, with 11 positions matching TRBD2. CDR1 is SNHLY, CDR2 FYNNEI, per germline. CDR3 size: 14 residues. V lost 6 bases, J lost 4 bases, and 2 bases stayed unmatched. The CDR3 DNA is TGTGCCAGCAGCGCTAGCGGGGGGTACAATGAGCAGTTCTTC. It yields the protein CASSASGGYNEQFF. Complete variable domain (other parts from reference TRBV2 and TRBJ2-1): EPEVTQTPSHQVTQMGQEVILRCVPISNHLYFYWYRQILGQKVEFLVSFYNNEISEKSEIFDDQFSVERPDGSNFTLKIRSTKLEDSAMYFCASSASGGYNEQFFGPGTRLTVL.

The chain couples TRBV10-2 to TRBJ2-7; D uncertain. Trimming cost V 3 bases and J 2 bases, with 8 bases left between them. Germline V lookup: CDR1 WSHSY, CDR2 SAAADI. CDR3 length: 13 amino acids. The CDR3 spells CASSELAPYEQYF. DNA of the CDR3: TGCGCCAGCAGTGAATTAGCCCCCTACGAGCAGTACTTC.

The rearrangement joins TRBV4-1 to TRBJ2-7; D gene uncertain. V lost 1 base and J 1 base, leaving 11 bases between the germline ends. The CDR3 contains 15 residues. The germline V gene has CDR1 MGHRA and CDR2 YSYEKL. CDR3: CASSQASSASYEQYF. CDR3 sequence (DNA): TGCGCCAGCAGCCAAGCCAGCTCCGCGTCCTACGAGCAGTACTTC.

The chain carries TRBV11-2 and TRBJ2-7; a possible D gene is TRBD2 (5 bases). This CDR3 contains 15 residues. Germline-derived CDR1 and CDR2 are SGHAT and FQNNGV. Between the trimmed V and J ends, which lost 5 bases and 2 bases, there was a span of 16 bases. CDR3 nucleotides: TGTGCCAGCAGCCTACGGCCGGGGAGAACCTACGAGCAGTACTTC. It codes for CASSLRPGRTYEQYF.

CDR3 nucleotides: TGTGCCAGCAGCCCGTGGACTAGCAGTGAGACCCAGTACTTC. Translation: CASSPWTSSETQYF. The rearrangement joins TRBV6-6 to TRBJ2-5; TRBD2 matches at 8 bases. Germline V CDR1 and CDR2: MNHNY, SVGAGI (reference sequence). The V and J ends lost 6 bases and 5 bases, in that order; junction bases with no gene match: 8. This CDR3 has 14 residues.

The gene calls are TRBV10-2 and TRBJ2-2; D ambiguous. Germline CDR1 reads WSHSY; CDR2 reads SAAADI. The CDR3 totals 14 residues. V gave up 0 bases and J gave up 6 bases, with 8 bases separating them. CDR3 DNA: TGCGCCAGCAGTGAGTCTACCCGCCCCGGGGAGCTGTTTTTT. This translates into CASSESTRPGELFF.

This chain uses TRBV13 with TRBJ2-3; 7 bases fit TRBD2. The CDR3 length is 14 residues. Trimming at V came to 6 bases and at J to 1 base, leaving 4 bases not matched to a gene. Germline V gene sequence: CDR1 PRHDT, CDR2 FYEKMQ (reference sequence). DNA of the CDR3: TGTGCCAGCAGACATCTAGCGGGCACAGATACGCAGTATTTT. Residues: CASRHLAGTDTQYF.

As regards this clone: This sample includes further DNA sequences coding for the same CDR3. J is TRBJ2-7 and V is TRBV11-2, with D possibly TRBD1 on 5 matching bases. The germline V gene encodes CDR1 SGHAT and CDR2 FQNNGV. The CDR3 has 13 amino acids. Deletions cut 4 bases from V and 3 bases from J, with 10 bases between. CDR3 DNA sequence: TGTGCCAGCAGCTCGACAGTGAACTACGAGCAGTACTTC. Its protein product is CASSSTVNYEQYF.

The genes are TRBV10-1 and TRBJ1-1; D gene uncertain. The length of the CDR3 is 11 residues. Germline V CDR1 and CDR2: WNHNN, SYGVQD (reference sequence). With 3 bases removed from V and 7 bases from J, the gap between germline ends came to 6 bases. CDR3 amino acids: CASSDSGEAFF. The CDR3, as DNA: TGCGCCAGCAGTGATAGTGGTGAAGCTTTCTTT.

The rearrangement joins TRBV19 to TRBJ1-5; 7 nucleotides agree with TRBD1. CDR3 length: 15 amino acids. The trim removed 1 base at V and 7 bases at J, leaving 7 bases unmatched. Germline V CDR1 and CDR2: LNHDA, SQIVND (reference sequence). The CDR3 reads CASSIVGGGRQPQHF. Written as DNA, the CDR3 is TGTGCCAGTAGTATAGTAGGAGGGGGCAGGCAGCCCCAGCATTTT.

The chain couples TRBV2 to TRBJ1-5; D perhaps matches TRBD1 (5 bases). V shed 1 base and J shed 5 bases, with 21 bases lying between them. The CDR3 extends over 18 amino acids. Germline V lookup: CDR1 SNHLY, CDR2 FYNNEI. The CDR3 sequence: CASSEGLGPSSRYQPQHF. The DNA for the CDR3 is TGTGCCAGCAGTGAAGGTTTGGGGCCCTCCAGCAGATATCAGCCCCAGCATTTT.

To note about this clone: Within the sample, other DNA sequences also encode this same CDR3. This chain uses TRBV6-5 with TRBJ1-3; D gene ambiguous. V was trimmed by 6 bases and J by 0 bases, leaving 12 bases between them. There are 15 residues in the CDR3. Germline lookup yields CDR1 MNHEY and CDR2 SVGAGI. CDR3 coding DNA: TGTGCCAGCAGCCCGACCGGGAGCTCTGGAAACACCATATATTTT. Protein product: CASSPTGSSGNTIYF.

The rearrangement links TRBV4-1 to TRBJ2-7; TRBD2 matches at 7 bases. The CDR3 consists of 17 residues. With 0 bases clipped from V and 0 bases from J, the junction kept 8 bases outside the gene matches. Germline assignment: CDR1 MGHRA and CDR2 YSYEKL. CDR3 bases: TGCGCCAGCAGCCAAGATGAATCGAGCGGGACCTCCTACGAGCAGTACTTC. This translates into CASSQDESSGTSYEQYF.

The chain carries TRBV19 and TRBJ2-7, with D possibly matching TRBD2 (6 bases). CDR3 length: 17 amino acids. Germline V lookup: CDR1 LNHDA, CDR2 SQIVND (reference sequence). The ends were cut back, 2 bases at V and 2 bases at J, with 19 bases in the middle. CDR3 DNA sequence: TGTGCCAGTAGTATATTCGGTACGGCTAGCGCCACCTACGAGCAGTACTTC. It translates to CASSIFGTASATYEQYF.

This clone was observed a handful of times. The rearrangement uses TRBV5-1 and TRBJ1-1, with D possibly TRBD1 on 5 matching bases. CDR3 size: 16 residues. Germline lookup yields CDR1 SGHRS and CDR2 YFSETQ. Trimming removed 3 bases at V and 2 bases at J, with 17 bases between. The chain's CDR3 is CASSSDQQDLNTEAFF. The CDR3 nucleotides are TGCGCCAGCAGCTCGGACCAACAGGACTTAAACACTGAAGCTTTCTTT.

The rearrangement links TRBV28 to TRBJ1-2; D is unclear. The CDR3 has 15 amino acids. Looked up from germline, CDR1 is MDHEN and CDR2 is SYDVKM. V lost 2 bases to trimming and J lost 4 bases, with 14 bases between them. As DNA, the CDR3 is TGTGCCAGCAGTTTACCGACCGACTCACCCTATGGCTACACCTTC. This sequence encodes CASSLPTDSPYGYTF.

The chain joins TRBV18 to TRBJ2-3; D is ambiguous. Trimming pared 9 bases from V and 2 bases from J, leaving 18 bases between. CDR1 is KGHSH and CDR2 is LQKENI in the germline V gene. CDR3 length: 15 residues. The CDR3 DNA reads TGTGCCAGTCGACCGGTAGAATCACCCACAGATACGCAGTATTTT. Translation gives CASRPVESPTDTQYF.

In the case of this clone: One base away lies a much larger clone, so this may be a sequencing read error. Other nucleotide sequences from this sample produce the same CDR3. The gene calls are TRBV28 and TRBJ2-3; D remains ambiguous. Germline-derived CDR1 and CDR2 are MDHEN and SYDVKM. The CDR3 contains 11 residues. The V end was cut by 6 bases, the J end by 2 bases, with 3 bases between. The CDR3 region is CASSLTDTQYF. CDR3 coding DNA: TGTGCCAGCAGCCTCACAGATACGCAGTATTTT.

The chain uses TRBV4-1 and TRBJ2-7, with D unclear. This CDR3 spans 14 amino acids. Germline CDR1 and CDR2: MGHRA and YSYEKL. Trimming left V 4 bases short and J 4 bases short, with 14 bases between. The CDR3 DNA reads as TGCGCCAGCAGCCCCACCGATACTTTTTACGAGCAGTACTTC. Translating gives CASSPTDTFYEQYF.

The V call is TRBV13, the J call TRBJ2-7; D gene ambiguous. The CDR3 sequence is 15 residues long. CDR1 and CDR2 from the germline V gene are PRHDT and FYEKMQ (reference sequence). V was pared by 0 bases and J by 3 bases, with 12 bases between. CDR3: CASSLGGSLLYEQYF. In nucleotides, the CDR3 is TGTGCCAGCAGCTTAGGCGGGTCCCTTCTCTACGAGCAGTACTTC.

CDR3 bases: TGTGCCAGCAGTTACTTGACAGGGCAAGATACGCAGTATTTT. The encoded protein is CASSYLTGQDTQYF. The chain couples TRBV6-5 to TRBJ2-3; 7 bases map to TRBD1. CDR1 and CDR2 from the germline V gene are MNHEY and SVGAGI. The length of the CDR3 is 14 residues. V was clipped by 1 base and J by 5 bases; unmatched bases: 3.